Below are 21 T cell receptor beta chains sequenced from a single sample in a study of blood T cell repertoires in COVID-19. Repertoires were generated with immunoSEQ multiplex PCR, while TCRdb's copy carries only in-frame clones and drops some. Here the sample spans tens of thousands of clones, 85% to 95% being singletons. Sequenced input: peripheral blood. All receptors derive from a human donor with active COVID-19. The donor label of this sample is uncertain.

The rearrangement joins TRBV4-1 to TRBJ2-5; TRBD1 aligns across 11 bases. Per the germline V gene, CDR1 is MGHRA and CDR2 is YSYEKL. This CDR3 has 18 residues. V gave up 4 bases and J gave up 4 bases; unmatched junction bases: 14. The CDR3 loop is CASSLTPFGQGALETQYF. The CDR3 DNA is TGCGCCAGCAGCCTTACTCCTTTTGGACAGGGGGCCCTAGAGACCCAGTACTTC.

The CDR3 is CASSGTLAESSYNEQFF. The CDR3 coding sequence is TGTGCCAGCAGTGGGACTCTAGCGGAGAGCTCCTACAATGAGCAGTTCTTC. The chain employs TRBV27 and TRBJ2-1; 7 bases agree with TRBD2. Germline V gene data show CDR1 as MNHEY and CDR2 as SMNVEV (reference sequence). This CDR3 is built from 17 residues. The V segment lost 5 bases and the J segment 0 bases; nucleotides outside the gene matches: 10.

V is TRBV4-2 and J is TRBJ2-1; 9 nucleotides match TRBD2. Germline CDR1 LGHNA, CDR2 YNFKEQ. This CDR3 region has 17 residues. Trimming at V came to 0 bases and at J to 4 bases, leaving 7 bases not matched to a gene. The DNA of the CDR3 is TGTGCCAGCAGCCAAGAAACTGGCGGGGGGGCTTACAATGAGCAGTTCTTC. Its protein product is CASSQETGGGAYNEQFF.

CDR3 in DNA: TGTGCCAGCGGACTGTACACAGATACGCAGTATTTT. Its translation: CASGLYTDTQYF. The chain combines TRBV3-1 (or the pseudogene TRBV3-2) with TRBJ2-3, with D possibly being TRBD2 (5 bases). Germline V gives CDR1 LGHDT, CDR2 YNNKEL (reference sequence). This CDR3 is built from 12 residues. V was trimmed by 8 bases and J by 2 bases, leaving 8 bases between them.

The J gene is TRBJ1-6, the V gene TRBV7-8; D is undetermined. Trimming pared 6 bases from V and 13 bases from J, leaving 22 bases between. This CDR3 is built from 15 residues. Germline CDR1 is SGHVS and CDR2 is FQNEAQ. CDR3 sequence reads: CASRHTADTAVPLHF. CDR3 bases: TGTGCCAGCAGACACACAGCAGACACCGCAGTCCCCCTCCACTTT.

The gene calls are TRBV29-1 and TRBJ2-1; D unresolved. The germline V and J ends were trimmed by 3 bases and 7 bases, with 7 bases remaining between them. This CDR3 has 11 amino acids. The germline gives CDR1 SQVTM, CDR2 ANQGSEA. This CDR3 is CSVETLNEQFF. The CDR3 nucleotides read TGCAGCGTTGAGACATTGAATGAGCAGTTCTTC.

DNA for the CDR3: TGTGCCAGCAGCAAGACAGGGGGTACCTACGAGCAGTACTTC. It is translated as CASSKTGGTYEQYF. The chain combines TRBV6-2 or TRBV6-3 with TRBJ2-7; 9 positions match TRBD1. Per the germline V gene, CDR1 is MNHEY and CDR2 is SVGEGT. This CDR3 is built from 14 residues. The V gene end was trimmed by 6 bases and the J gene end by 2 bases; junction bases not matched to a gene: 5.

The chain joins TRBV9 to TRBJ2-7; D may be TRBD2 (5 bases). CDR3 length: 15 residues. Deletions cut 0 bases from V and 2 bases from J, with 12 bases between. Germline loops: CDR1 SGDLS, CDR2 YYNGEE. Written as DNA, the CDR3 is TGTGCCAGCAGCGTAGGGTGGGGAGAGACCTACGAGCAGTACTTC. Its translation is CASSVGWGETYEQYF.

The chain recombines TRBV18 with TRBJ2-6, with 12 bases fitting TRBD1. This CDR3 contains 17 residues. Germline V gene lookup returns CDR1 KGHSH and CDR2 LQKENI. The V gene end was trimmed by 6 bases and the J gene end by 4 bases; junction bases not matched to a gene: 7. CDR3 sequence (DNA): TGTGCCAGCTCGGCCGGGACAGGGGGCACAGGGGCCAACGTCCTGACTTTC. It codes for CASSAGTGGTGANVLTF.

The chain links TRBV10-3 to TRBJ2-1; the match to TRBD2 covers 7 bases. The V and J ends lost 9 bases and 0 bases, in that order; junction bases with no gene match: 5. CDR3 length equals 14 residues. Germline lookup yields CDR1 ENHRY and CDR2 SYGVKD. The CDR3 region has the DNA TGTGCCATTGAGCGGGGAAGCTCCTACAATGAGCAGTTCTTC. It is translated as CAIERGSSYNEQFF.

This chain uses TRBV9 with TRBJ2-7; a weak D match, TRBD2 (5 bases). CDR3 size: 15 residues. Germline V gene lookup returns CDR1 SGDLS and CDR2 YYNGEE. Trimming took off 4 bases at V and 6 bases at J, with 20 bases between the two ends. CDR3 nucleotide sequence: TGTGCCAGCAGCCCCGCGGCGTCGGGATCTGGCGAGCAGTACTTC. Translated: CASSPAASGSGEQYF.

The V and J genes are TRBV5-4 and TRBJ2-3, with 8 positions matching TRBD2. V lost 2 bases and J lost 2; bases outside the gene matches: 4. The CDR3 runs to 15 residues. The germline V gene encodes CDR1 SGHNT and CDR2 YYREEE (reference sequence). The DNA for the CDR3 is TGTGCCAGCAGCTTCTACGGGGGGGCCACAGATACGCAGTATTTT. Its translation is CASSFYGGATDTQYF.

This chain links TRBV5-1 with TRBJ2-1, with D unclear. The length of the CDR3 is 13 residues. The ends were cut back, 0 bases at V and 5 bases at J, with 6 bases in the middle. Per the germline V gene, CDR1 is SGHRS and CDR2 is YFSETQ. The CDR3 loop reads CASSLAVNNEQFF. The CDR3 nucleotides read TGCGCCAGCAGCTTGGCAGTGAACAATGAGCAGTTCTTC.

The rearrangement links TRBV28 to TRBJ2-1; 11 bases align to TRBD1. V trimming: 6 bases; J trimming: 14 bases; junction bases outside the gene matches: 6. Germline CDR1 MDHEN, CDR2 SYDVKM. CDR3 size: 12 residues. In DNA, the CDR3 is TGTGCCAGCAGGGGACAGGGGGACCGCGAGTTCTTC. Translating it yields CASRGQGDREFF.

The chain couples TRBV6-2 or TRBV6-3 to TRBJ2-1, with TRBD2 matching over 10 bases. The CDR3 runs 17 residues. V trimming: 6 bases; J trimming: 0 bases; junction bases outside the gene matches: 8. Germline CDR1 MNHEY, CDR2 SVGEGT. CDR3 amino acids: CASSSALAGVSYNEQFF. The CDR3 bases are TGTGCCAGCAGCTCCGCCCTAGCGGGGGTCTCCTACAATGAGCAGTTCTTC.

CDR3 region: CASIQAMQGNQPQHF. The CDR3 coding sequence is TGTGCCAGCATCCAAGCTATGCAGGGCAATCAGCCCCAGCATTTT. V and J are TRBV2 and TRBJ1-5; D is unclear. V was pared by 7 bases and J by 2 bases, with 15 bases between. Germline CDR1 and CDR2: SNHLY and FYNNEI. The CDR3 is made up of 15 amino acids.

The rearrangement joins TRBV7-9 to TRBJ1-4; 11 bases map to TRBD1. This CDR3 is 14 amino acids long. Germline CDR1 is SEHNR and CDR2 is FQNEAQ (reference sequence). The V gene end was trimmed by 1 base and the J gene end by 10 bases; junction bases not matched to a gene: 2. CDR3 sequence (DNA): TGTGCCAGCAGCTTAGGGACAGGGGGCGGAAAACTGTTTTTT. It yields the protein CASSLGTGGGKLFF.

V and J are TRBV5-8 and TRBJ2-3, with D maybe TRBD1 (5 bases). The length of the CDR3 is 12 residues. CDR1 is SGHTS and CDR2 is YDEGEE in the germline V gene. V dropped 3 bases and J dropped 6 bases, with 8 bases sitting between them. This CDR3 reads CASSWGGDTQYF. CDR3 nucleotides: TGTGCCAGCAGCTGGGGCGGTGATACGCAGTATTTT. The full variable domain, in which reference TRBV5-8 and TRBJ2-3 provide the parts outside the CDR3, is EAGVTQSPTHLIKTRGQQATLRCSPISGHTSVYWYQQALGLGLQFLLWYDEGEERNRGNFPPRFSGRQFPNYSSELNVNALELEDSALYLCASSWGGDTQYFGPGTRLTVL.

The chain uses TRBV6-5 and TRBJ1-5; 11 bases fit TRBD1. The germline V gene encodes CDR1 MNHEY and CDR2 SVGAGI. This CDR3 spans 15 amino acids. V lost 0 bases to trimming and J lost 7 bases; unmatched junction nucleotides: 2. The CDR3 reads CASSYSGTGGQPQHF. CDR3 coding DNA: TGTGCCAGCAGTTACTCCGGGACAGGGGGGCAGCCCCAGCATTTT.

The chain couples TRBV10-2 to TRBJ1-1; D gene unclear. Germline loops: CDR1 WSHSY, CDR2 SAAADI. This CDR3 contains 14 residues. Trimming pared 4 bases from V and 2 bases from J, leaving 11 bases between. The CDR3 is CASSAGSTNTEAFF. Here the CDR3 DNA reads TGCGCCAGCAGTGCGGGGAGTACCAACACTGAAGCTTTCTTT.

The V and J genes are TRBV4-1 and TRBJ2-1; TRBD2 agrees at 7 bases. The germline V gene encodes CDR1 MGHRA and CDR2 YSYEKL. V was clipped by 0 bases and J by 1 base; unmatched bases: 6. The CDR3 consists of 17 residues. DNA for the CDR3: TGCGCCAGCAGCCAAGATCCCCTAGCGGCTTCCTACAATGAGCAGTTCTTC. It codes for CASSQDPLAASYNEQFF.